One sample yielded the 8 T cell receptor beta chains listed below, sequenced in a study of diagnostic markers for celiac disease (dated by TCRdb to about 2020). Sequencing relied on an Illumina MiSeq. One entry per CDR3 protein sequence results from the TCRdb reprocessing of the reads, with DNA left out. This specimen's table enumerates under 6,000 distinct CDR3 sequences. The ten largest clones add up to under 7% of the sample. The specimen was either unsorted cells or a sorted T cell fraction (not recorded which). These receptors came from a human donor. This table probably holds off-target reads from a library built for another chain.

This chain's CDR3 is CASSPGTNEQYF. This chain uses TRBV18 with TRBJ2-7; the D gene TCRdb calls, TRBD1, cannot be checked with no DNA. The CDR3 is 12 residues long. Germline CDR1 reads KGHSH; CDR2 reads LQKENI.

The CDR3: CASSLISSAGHEQFF. The chain uses TRBV7-2 and TRBJ2-1; the TCRdb call, TRBD2, lacks DNA for checking. This CDR3 comprises 15 residues. Germline CDR1 SGHTA, CDR2 FQGNSA. The full variable domain, rest sourced from reference TRBV7-2 and TRBJ2-1, is GAGVSQSPSNKVTEKGKDVELRCDPISGHTALYWYRQSLGQGLEFLIYFQGNSAPDKSGLPSDRFSAERTGGSVSTLTIQRTQQEDSAVYLCASSLISSAGHEQFFGPGTRLTVL.

The chain employs TRBV4-2 and TRBJ2-7. CDR1 is LGHNA and CDR2 is YNFKEQ in the germline V gene. The CDR3 covers 11 residues. The CDR3 loop is CASSQETVQYF.

Considering frequency, this clonotype is medium-sized (0.01 to 0.1%). V is TRBV11-2 and J is TRBJ2-5; the D call of TRBD2 rests on TCRdb alone, since no DNA is present to check it. CDR1 and CDR2 from the germline V gene are SGHAT and FQNNGV. The CDR3 consists of 15 residues. The CDR3 spells CASSSLAEKQETQYF.

The CDR3: CASSQETRRGYTF. The V and J genes are TRBV3-1 and TRBJ1-2. The CDR3 length is 13 residues. Germline loops: CDR1 LGHDT, CDR2 YNNKEL (reference sequence).

The V and J genes are TRBV12-3 or TRBV12-4 and TRBJ2-2; TCRdb returns TRBD1, unconfirmable since there is no DNA. The CDR3 is 15 residues long. CDR3 region: CASSFSGRGTGELFF.

J is TRBJ1-6 and V is TRBV7-2. There are 15 residues in the CDR3. Germline V gives CDR1 SGHTA, CDR2 FQGNSA. The CDR3 spells CASSLAETENSPLHF.

V usage is TRBV4-2 and J usage is TRBJ1-2; lacking DNA, the TRBD1 call made by TCRdb goes unchecked. The CDR3 covers 15 residues. Germline V gives CDR1 LGHNA, CDR2 YNFKEQ. The CDR3 loop reads CASSQGQDPRLGYTF.